This T cell receptor beta chain emerged from a study of T cells in Graves' hyperthyroidism and ophthalmopathy. V lost 3 bases and J lost 5, with 5 bases in between. Germline V gives CDR1 SGHTA, CDR2 FQGNSA. This CDR3 has 12 amino acids. Study-wide results and caveats: Ophthalmopathy and stable hyperthyroidism were told apart by a 13 V-J model.

The TCR beta CDR3 regions underwent amplification using RNA transcripts as the source. When the TCR CDR3 underwent first-round RT-PCR, the HTBI primer set was used. TCRdb redid the calling of the multiplex PCR reads with MiXCR, one entry per CDR3 protein. The sample shows fewer than 200,000 distinct CDR3 sequences, about 15% of them seen only once. Diagnoses were established using clinical symptoms, serum thyroxine and TRAb, thyroid ultrasound and orbital computed tomography. This clonotype appeared a few times. Its antigen is unidentified. This rearrangement joins TRBV7-2 to TRBJ2-1; D unclear. Sequencing was performed on blood. This TCR came from a woman aged 45-60 years with Graves' hyperthyroidism. The CDR3 bases are TGTGCCAGCAGCTTTTTGGACAATGAGCAGTTCTTC. Translation gives CASSFLDNEQFF.